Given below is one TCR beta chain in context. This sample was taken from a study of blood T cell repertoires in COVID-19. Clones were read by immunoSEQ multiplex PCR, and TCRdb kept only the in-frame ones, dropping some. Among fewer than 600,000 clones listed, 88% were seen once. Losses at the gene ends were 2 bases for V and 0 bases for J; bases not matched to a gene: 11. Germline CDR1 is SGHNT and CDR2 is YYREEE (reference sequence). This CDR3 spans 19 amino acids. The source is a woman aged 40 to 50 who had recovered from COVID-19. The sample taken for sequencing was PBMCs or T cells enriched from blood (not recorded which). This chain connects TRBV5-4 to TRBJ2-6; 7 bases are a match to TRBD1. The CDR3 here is CASSFGLGQWDSGANVLTF. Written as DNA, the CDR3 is TGTGCCAGCAGCTTTGGGTTGGGACAGTGGGACTCTGGGGCCAACGTCCTGACTTTC.